This T cell receptor (beta chain) was recorded in a study of blood T cells in healthy people across ages. Germline V gives CDR1 DFQATT, CDR2 SNEGSKA (reference sequence). The V and J ends lost 7 bases and 6 bases respectively, with 19 bases between them. The CDR3 covers 14 residues. PCR was performed a second time for about 7 to 11 cycles using a sample-barcoded 5' primer and a J-beta primer mix. Paired-end reads containing CDR3 totaled no fewer than 3 million for each sample. TCRdb reprocessed the 5' RACE reads with MiXCR, giving one entry per CDR3 protein. The data show 1,800,000 or so distinct CDR3 sequences, with roughly two fifths seen just once and 23% held by the top ten.

The chain combines TRBV20-1 with TRBJ2-1, with D possibly being TRBD1 or TRBD2 (6 bases each). This receptor was obtained from a human donor in good health. The sequencing sample was made of blood. The chain's CDR3 is CSDRWGARPNEQFF. The CDR3 DNA sequence: TGCAGTGACCGGTGGGGGGCTAGACCCAATGAGCAGTTCTTC.